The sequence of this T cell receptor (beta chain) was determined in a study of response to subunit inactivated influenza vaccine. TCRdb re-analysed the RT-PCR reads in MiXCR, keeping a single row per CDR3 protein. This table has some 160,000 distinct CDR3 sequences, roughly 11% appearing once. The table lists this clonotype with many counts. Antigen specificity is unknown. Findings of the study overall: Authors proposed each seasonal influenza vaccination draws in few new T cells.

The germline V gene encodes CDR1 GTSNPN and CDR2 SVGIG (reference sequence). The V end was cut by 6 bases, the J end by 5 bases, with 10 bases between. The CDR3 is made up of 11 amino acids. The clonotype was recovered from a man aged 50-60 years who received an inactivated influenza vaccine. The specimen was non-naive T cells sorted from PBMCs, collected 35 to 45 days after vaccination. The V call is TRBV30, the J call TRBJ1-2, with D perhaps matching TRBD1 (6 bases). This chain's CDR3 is CACLGAYGYTF. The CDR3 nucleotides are TGTGCCTGTCTGGGGGCGTATGGCTACACCTTC.